These 15 T cell receptor beta chains were sequenced from one sample in a study of tumor-infiltrating lymphocytes in primary liver carcinoma. The input was around 0.5 ug total RNA; TCR beta cDNA was made from it with a constant-region primer. A slightly modified ARM-PCR protocol with three nested multiplex PCR rounds produced these TCR beta libraries. A C-beta reverse primer was combined with TRBV1-TRBV30 forward primers in the first two PCR rounds, and each round had around 10 cycles. TCRdb fed the multiplex PCR reads into MiXCR, producing one record per CDR3 protein. The sample lists 320,000 or so distinct CDR3 sequences, about 60% occurring once. Blood RNA originated from unsorted whole blood, with germline DNA additionally extracted. The source material was peripheral blood. The receptors shown here come from a man between 35 and 55 years old with primary liver carcinoma and hepatitis B virus infection.

Details on this clonotype: A much larger clonotype is one base distant, so this may be a read error. For the CDR3, the DNA is TGTGCCAGCAGTTACTCGATGGCGGTCTACAATGAGCAGTTCTTC. Its protein is CASSYSMAVYNEQFF. The chain combines TRBV6-2 or TRBV6-3 with TRBJ2-1; no reliable D call. This CDR3 is 15 amino acids long. Trimming cost V 0 bases and J 3 bases, with 9 bases left between them. Germline values: CDR1 MNHEY, CDR2 SVGEGT.

Relative to its sample, this clonotype is medium-sized. Its ends do not fully match the called genes, so a read error is possible. The rearrangement joins TRBV5-1 to TRBJ1-1, with TRBD1 as a possible D gene (5 bases). CDR1 and CDR2 (germline): SGHRS, YFSETQ. This CDR3 region has 14 residues. The CDR3 DNA reads TGTGCCAGCAGCTTAGTGGGGGGAAACACTGAAGCTTTCTTT. This sequence encodes CASSLVGGNTEAFF.

In the case of this clonotype: A read error may account for a junction end that differs from germline. The chain joins TRBV13 to TRBJ2-3; 12 bases are a match to TRBD2. Germline assignment: CDR1 PRHDT and CDR2 FYEKMQ (reference sequence). The CDR3 is made up of 17 amino acids. The CDR3 DNA reads TGTGCCAGCATCTTAGTTGGACTAGCGGGGAGCACAGGTACGCAGTATTTT. Translated: CASILVGLAGSTGTQYF.

With regard to this clonotype: The conserved phenylalanine or tryptophan is not found at the CDR3 terminus, so this likely reflects a read error. The chain is built from TRBV11-3 and TRBJ2-7, with D unresolved. Deletions cut 2 bases from V and 4 bases from J, with 9 bases between. The germline V gene has CDR1 SGHNT and CDR2 YENEEA. This CDR3 region has 13 residues. The CDR3 bases are TGTGCCAGCAGCTTAATCAGGATGTACGAGCAGTACTCC. Translation: CASSLIRMYEQYS.

V is TRBV6-2 or TRBV6-3 and J is TRBJ2-1; 7 nucleotides match TRBD2. The CDR3 extends over 18 amino acids. Germline CDR1 is MNHEY and CDR2 is SVGEGT. The ends lost 2 bases at V and 6 bases at J; junction bases unmatched: 16. The CDR3 DNA reads TGTGCCAGCAGTTACCCTATCCTCAAGCTAGCGGAGAGCAATGAGCAGTTCTTC. Its translation: CASSYPILKLAESNEQFF.

This clonotype was recorded only once. Its ends do not fully match the called genes, so a read error is possible. This chain links TRBV11-1 with TRBJ2-5; TRBD1 is a possible D gene (5 bases). CDR3 size: 13 residues. Germline V gene lookup returns CDR1 SGHAT and CDR2 FQDESV (reference sequence). This chain's CDR3 is CANSLDGAETQYF. In nucleotides, the CDR3 is TGTGCCAACAGCTTAGATGGGGCGGAGACCCAGTACTTC. Variable domain in full (rest from reference TRBV11-1 and TRBJ2-5): EAEVAQSPRYKITEKSQAVAFWCDPISGHATLYWYRQILGQGPELLVQFQDESVVDDSQLPKDRFSAERLKGVDSTLKIQPAELGDSAMYLCANSLDGAETQYFGPGTRLLVL.

To note about this clonotype: This may be a read error: a much more frequent sequence differs by one nucleotide. This chain links TRBV6-2 or TRBV6-3 with TRBJ2-6; the D is unclear. The CDR3 totals 17 residues. Germline CDR1 and CDR2: MNHEY and SVGEGT. CDR3 bases: TGTGCCAGCTGTTACTCCCCGACTCTTTCTGGGGCCAACGTCCTGACTTTC. Encoded protein: CASCYSPTLSGANVLTF.

At least ten counts were recorded for this clonotype. This may be a read error, as it is one base from a much larger clone. CDR3: CASSEAAGTGEQFF. The DNA for the CDR3 is TGTGCCAGCAGCGAGGCGGCGGGAACGGGTGAGCAGTTCTTC. V gene TRBV11-2 combines with J gene TRBJ2-1; a weak D match, TRBD2 (6 bases). Germline assignment: CDR1 SGHAT and CDR2 FQNNGV. V lost 5 bases, J lost 9 bases, and 17 bases lay in between. CDR3 length: 14 amino acids.

This clonotype has at least ten counts. This CDR3 reads CASSQEGALSYEQYF. The CDR3 DNA follows: TGTGCCAGCAGCCAAGAAGGGGCATTATCCTACGAGCAGTACTTC. The J gene is TRBJ2-7, the V gene TRBV4-2; possibly TRBD1 for D (5 bases). The CDR3 is 15 residues long. The V gene's germline CDR1 is LGHNA and CDR2 YNFKEQ. The V gene lost 0 bases and the J gene lost 1 base, with 10 bases spanning the gap.

This clonotype was recorded at least ten times. The CDR3 loop is CASSLRKNKNIQYF. Written as DNA, the CDR3 is TGTGCCAGCAGTCTCCGGAAGAACAAAAACATTCAGTACTTC. The chain carries TRBV12-3 or TRBV12-4 and TRBJ2-4; D is uncertain. CDR3 length equals 14 residues. V was clipped by 5 bases and J by 3 bases, with 11 bases between them.

This clonotype was detected a few times. A much larger clone differs by one base, so this may be a read error. The chain combines TRBV28 with TRBJ2-6; 7 bases agree with TRBD1. The CDR3 consists of 17 residues. Germline CDR1 and CDR2: MDHEN and SYDVKM. V shed 6 bases, J shed 0 bases, and the junction held 8 bases outside the gene matches. CDR3 sequence: CASSHARDSSGANVLTF. The CDR3 nucleotides are TGTGCCAGCAGCCACGCCCGGGACAGCTCTGGGGCCAACGTCCTGACTTTC.

Of note for this clonotype: Just one base apart from a much larger clone, this may be a read error. The rearrangement joins TRBV12-3 or TRBV12-4 to TRBJ2-1, with 7 nucleotides matching TRBD2. The CDR3 sequence is 15 residues long. V was pared by 5 bases and J by 4 bases, with 8 bases of the junction left unmatched. The CDR3 coding sequence is TGTGCCAGCAGTCCTGGGACTAACGGATACAATGAGCAGTTCTTC. It codes for CASSPGTNGYNEQFF.

The genes are TRBV6-2 or TRBV6-3 and TRBJ1-3; a possible D gene is TRBD1 (5 bases). Germline CDR1 MNHEY, CDR2 SVGEGT. This CDR3 has 18 amino acids. With 8 bases removed from V and 0 bases from J, the gap between germline ends came to 23 bases. For the CDR3, the DNA is TGTGCCAGCGCCCAAGAGGGGTCTCCTCGGATCTCTGGAAACACCATATATTTT. Amino acids: CASAQEGSPRISGNTIYF.

This clonotype was detected only once. Being one base from a much bigger clone, this may be a read error. The V and J genes are TRBV6-5 and TRBJ1-1, with D perhaps TRBD1 (5 bases). Germline lookup yields CDR1 MNHEY and CDR2 SVGAGI. The CDR3 is made up of 14 amino acids. The CDR3 bases are TGTGCCAGCAGTTGGGAGGGGAGGGGCACTGAAGCTTCCTTT. Protein product: CASSWEGRGTEASF.

This clonotype was seen at least ten times. The rearrangement uses TRBV4-1 and TRBJ2-7; TRBD2 agrees at 7 bases. The germline V gene has CDR1 MGHRA and CDR2 YSYEKL. The CDR3 length is 15 residues. V trimming: 3 bases; J trimming: 4 bases; junction bases outside the gene matches: 9. The CDR3 region has the DNA TGCGCCAGCAGCCAGGAATTAGCGGGTCCTTACGAGCAGTACTTC. Translated: CASSQELAGPYEQYF.